The present T cell receptor (beta chain) was sequenced within a study of T cell repertoires in cytomegalovirus infection. Study-level background: Both CMV infection and a matching HLA type were indicated by public TCR beta signatures. Study-wide findings and caveats: Cumulative public TCR beta family frequency identified CMV carriers with the relevant HLA.

The ends lost 6 bases at V and 6 bases at J; junction bases unmatched: 10. CDR3 size: 14 residues. Germline CDR1 is MNHEY and CDR2 is SMNVEV (reference sequence). About this clonotype itself: Its antigen is undetermined.

TCRdb re-analysed the reads in MiXCR, keeping a single row per CDR3 protein. The repertoire holds around 210,000 distinct CDR3 sequences, with 6% to 8% as singletons. The specimen sequenced was PBMCs. The V call is TRBV27, the J call TRBJ1-1; 7 bases fit TRBD1. This receptor was identified in a human donor in good health (CMV status not recorded). Some clones in this sample may be carry-over from other donors' samples. For the CDR3, the DNA is TGTGCCAGCAGCCTCAGACAGGGTCTCGCTGAAGCTTTCTTT. Protein product: CASSLRQGLAEAFF.